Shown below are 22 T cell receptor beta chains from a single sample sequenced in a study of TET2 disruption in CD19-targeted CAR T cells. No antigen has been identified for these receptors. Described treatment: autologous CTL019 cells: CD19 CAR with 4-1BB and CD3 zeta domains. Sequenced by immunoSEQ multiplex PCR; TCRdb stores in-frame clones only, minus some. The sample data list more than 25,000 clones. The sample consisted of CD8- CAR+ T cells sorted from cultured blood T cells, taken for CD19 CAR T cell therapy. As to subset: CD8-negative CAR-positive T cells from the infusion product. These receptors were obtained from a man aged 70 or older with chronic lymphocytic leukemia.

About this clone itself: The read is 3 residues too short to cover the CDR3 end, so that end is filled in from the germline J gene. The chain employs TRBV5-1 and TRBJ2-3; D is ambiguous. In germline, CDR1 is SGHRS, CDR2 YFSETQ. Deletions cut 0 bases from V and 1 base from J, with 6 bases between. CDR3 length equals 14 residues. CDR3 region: CASSLGSGTDTQYF. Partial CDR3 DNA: TGCGCCAGCAGCTTGGGAAGCGGCACAGATACG. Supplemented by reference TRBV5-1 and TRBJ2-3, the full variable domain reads KAGVTQTPRYLIKTRGQQVTLSCSPISGHRSVSWYQQTPGQGLQFLFEYFSETQRNKGNFPGRFSGRQFSNSRSEMNVSTLELGDSALYLCASSLGSGTDTQYFGPGTRLTVL.

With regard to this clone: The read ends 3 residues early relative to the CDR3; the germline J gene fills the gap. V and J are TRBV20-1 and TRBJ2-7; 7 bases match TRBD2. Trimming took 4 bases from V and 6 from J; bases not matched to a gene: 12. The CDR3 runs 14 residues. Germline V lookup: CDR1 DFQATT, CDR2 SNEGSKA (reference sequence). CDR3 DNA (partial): TGCAGTGCTACATCACCTCTAGCGGAGGGCGAG. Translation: CSATSPLAEGE. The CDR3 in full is CSATSPLAEGEQYF.

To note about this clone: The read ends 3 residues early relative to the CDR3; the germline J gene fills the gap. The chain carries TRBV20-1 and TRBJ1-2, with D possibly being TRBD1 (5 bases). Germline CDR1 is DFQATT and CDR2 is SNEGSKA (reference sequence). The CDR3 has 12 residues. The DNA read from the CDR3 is TGCAGTGCTAGAGATCAGGGCGGCGAC. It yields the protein CSARDQGGD. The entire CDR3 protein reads CSARDQGGDYTF.

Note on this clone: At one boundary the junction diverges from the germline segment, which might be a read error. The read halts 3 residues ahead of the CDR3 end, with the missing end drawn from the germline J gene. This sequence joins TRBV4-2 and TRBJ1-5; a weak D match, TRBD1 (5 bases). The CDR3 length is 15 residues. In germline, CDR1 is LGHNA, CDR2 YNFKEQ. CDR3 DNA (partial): TGCGCCAGCAGCCAAGATGGGGCGTTGGGTCAGCCC. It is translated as CASSQDGALGQP. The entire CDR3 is CASSQDGALGQPQHF.

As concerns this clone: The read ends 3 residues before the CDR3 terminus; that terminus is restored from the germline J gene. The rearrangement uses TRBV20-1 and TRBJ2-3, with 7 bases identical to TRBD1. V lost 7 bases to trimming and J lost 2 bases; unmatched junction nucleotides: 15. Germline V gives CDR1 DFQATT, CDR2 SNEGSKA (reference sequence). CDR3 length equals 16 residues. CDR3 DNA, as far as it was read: TGCAGTGGTTCGGGACAGAAGAATGGTCCCACAGATACG. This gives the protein CSGSGQKNGPTDT. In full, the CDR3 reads CSGSGQKNGPTDTQYF.

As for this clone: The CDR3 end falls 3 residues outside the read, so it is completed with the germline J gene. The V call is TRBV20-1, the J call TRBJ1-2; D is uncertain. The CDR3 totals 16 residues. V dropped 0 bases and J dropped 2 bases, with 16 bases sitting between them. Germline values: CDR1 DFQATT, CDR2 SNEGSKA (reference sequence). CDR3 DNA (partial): TGCAGTGCTAGAGATTTTAGGGCCGTCCTGAACTATGGC. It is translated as CSARDFRAVLNYG. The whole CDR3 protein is CSARDFRAVLNYGYTF.

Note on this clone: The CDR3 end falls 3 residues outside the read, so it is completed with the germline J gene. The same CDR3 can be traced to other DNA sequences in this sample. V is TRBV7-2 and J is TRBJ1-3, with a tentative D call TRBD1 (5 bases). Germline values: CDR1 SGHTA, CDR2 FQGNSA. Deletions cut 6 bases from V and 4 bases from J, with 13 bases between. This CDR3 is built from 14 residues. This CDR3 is CASRSQGSGNTIYF. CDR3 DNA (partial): TGTGCCAGCAGATCCCAGGGATCCGGAAACACC.

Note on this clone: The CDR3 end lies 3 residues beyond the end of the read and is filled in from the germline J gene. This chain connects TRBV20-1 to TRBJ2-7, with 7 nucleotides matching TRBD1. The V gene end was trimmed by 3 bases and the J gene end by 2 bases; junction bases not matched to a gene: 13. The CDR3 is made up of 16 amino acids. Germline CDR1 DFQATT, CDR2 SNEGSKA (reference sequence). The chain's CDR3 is CSARAEPTGITYEQYF. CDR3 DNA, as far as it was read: TGCAGTGCTAGGGCCGAACCGACAGGGATAACCTACGAG.

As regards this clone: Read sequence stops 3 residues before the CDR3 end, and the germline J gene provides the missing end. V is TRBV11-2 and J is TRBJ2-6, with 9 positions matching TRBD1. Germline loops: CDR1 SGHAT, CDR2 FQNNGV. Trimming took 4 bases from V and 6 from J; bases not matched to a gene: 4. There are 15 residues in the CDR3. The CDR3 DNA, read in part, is TGTGCCAGCAGCTCCGGGACAGGGACGGCCAACGTC. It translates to CASSSGTGTANV. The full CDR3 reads CASSSGTGTANVLTF.

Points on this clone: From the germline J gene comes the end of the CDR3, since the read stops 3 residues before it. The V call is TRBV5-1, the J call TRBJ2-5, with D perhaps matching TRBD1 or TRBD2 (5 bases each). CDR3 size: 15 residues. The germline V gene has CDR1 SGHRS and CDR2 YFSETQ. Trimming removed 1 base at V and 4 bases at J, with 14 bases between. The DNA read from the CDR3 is TGCGCCAGCAGCTTGATTCAGGGAGAGAGAGAGACC. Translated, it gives CASSLIQGERET. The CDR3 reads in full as CASSLIQGERETQYF.

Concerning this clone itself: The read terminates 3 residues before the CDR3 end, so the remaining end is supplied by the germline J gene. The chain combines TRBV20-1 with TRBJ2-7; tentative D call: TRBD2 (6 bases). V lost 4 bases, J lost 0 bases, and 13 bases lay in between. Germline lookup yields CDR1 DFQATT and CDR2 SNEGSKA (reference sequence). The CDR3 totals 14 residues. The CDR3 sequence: CSAKAAGSSYEQYF. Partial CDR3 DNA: TGCAGTGCTAAAGCGGCCGGGAGCTCCTACGAG.

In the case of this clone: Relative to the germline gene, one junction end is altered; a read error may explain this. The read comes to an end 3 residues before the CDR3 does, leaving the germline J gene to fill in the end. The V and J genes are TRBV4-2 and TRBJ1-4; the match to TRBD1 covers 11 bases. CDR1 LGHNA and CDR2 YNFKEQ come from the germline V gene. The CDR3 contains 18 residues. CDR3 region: CASSQVSWTGGSNEKLFF. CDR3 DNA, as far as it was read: TGCGCCAGCAGCCAAGTGTCGTGGACAGGGGGCTCTAATGAAAAA.

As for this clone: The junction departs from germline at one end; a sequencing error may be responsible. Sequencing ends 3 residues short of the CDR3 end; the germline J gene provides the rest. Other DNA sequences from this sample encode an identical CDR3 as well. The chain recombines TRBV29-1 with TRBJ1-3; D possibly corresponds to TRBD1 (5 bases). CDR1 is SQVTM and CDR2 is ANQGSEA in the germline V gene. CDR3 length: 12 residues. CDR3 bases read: TGCAGCGTTGGGACAACCGGAAACACT. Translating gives CSVGTTGNT. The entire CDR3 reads CSVGTTGNTIYF.

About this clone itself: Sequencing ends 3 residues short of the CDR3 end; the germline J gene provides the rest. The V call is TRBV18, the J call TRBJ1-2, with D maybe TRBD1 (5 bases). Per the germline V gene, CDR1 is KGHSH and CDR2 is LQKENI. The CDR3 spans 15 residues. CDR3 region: CASSPPAGDRNDYTF. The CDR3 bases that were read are TGTGCCAGCTCACCACCCGCGGGGGATAGGAATGAC.

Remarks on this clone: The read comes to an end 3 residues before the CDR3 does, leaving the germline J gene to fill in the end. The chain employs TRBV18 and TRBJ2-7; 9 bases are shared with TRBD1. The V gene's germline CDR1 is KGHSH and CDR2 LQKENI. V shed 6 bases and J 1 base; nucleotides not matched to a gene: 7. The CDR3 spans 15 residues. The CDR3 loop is CASSDSGTGSYEQYF. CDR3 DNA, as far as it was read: TGTGCCAGCTCGGACTCCGGGACAGGGTCCTACGAG.

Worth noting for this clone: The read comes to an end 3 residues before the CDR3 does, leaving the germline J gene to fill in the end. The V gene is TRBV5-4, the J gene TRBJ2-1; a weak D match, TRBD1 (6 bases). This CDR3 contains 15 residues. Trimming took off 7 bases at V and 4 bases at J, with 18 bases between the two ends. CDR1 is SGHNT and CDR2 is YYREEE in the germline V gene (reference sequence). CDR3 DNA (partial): TGTGCCAGCCGTCCTGATCAGGGGCCTTACAATGAG. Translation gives CASRPDQGPYNE. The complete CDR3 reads CASRPDQGPYNEQFF. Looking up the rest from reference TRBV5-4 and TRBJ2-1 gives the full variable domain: ETGVTQSPTHLIKTRGQQVTLRCSSQSGHNTVSWYQQALGQGPQFIFQYYREEENGRGNFPPRFSGLQFPNYSSELNVNALELDDSALYLCASRPDQGPYNEQFFGPGTRLTVL.

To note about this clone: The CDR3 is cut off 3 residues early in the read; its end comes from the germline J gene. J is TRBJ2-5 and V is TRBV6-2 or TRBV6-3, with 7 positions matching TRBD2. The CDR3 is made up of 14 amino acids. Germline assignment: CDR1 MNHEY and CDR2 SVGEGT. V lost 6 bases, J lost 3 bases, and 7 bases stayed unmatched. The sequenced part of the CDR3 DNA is TGTGCCAGCAGACCTACTAGCGTAAAAGAGACC. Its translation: CASRPTSVKET. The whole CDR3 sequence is CASRPTSVKETQYF.

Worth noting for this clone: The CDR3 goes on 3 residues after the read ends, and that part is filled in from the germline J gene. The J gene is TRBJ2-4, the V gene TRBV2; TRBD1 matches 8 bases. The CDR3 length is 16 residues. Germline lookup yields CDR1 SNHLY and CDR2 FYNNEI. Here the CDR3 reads CASSELWQGAHQPQYF. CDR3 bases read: TGTGCCAGCAGTGAACTGTGGCAGGGGGCCCATCAGCCT.

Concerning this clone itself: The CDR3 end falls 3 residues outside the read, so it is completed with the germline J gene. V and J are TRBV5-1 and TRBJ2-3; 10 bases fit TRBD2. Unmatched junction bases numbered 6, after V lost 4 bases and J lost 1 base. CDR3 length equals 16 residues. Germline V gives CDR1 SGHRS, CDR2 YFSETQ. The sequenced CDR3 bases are TGCGCCAGCAGCCAGGGGACTAGCGCCGGCACAGATACG. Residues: CASSQGTSAGTDT. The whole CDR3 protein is CASSQGTSAGTDTQYF. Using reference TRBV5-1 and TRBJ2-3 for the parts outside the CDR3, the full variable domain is KAGVTQTPRYLIKTRGQQVTLSCSPISGHRSVSWYQQTPGQGLQFLFEYFSETQRNKGNFPGRFSGRQFSNSRSEMNVSTLELGDSALYLCASSQGTSAGTDTQYFGPGTRLTVL.

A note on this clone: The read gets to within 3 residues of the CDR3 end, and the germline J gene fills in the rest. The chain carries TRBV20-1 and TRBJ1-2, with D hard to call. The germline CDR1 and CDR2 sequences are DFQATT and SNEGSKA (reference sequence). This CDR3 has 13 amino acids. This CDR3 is CSARDPPSRGYTF. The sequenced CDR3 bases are TGCAGTGCTAGAGATCCCCCCAGCAGGGGC.

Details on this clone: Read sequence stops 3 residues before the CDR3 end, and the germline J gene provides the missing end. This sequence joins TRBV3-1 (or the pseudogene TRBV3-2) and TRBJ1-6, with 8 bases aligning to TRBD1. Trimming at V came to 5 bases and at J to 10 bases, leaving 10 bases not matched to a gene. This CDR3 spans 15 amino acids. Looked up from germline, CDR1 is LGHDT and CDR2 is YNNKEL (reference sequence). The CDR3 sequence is CASSKGQGGGSPLHF. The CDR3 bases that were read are TGTGCCAGCAGCAAAGGACAGGGAGGGGGATCACCC.

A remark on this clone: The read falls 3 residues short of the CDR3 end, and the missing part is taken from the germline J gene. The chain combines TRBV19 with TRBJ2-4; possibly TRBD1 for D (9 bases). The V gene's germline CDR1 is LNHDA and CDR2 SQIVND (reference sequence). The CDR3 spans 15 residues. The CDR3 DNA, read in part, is TGTGCCAGTAGCCGCGGGGGGACAGGGAACTATGGT. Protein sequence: CASSRGGTGNYG. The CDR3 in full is CASSRGGTGNYGQYF.